This TCR beta chain was obtained from a study of blood T cell repertoires in COVID-19. Germline V gene data show CDR1 as SGHVS and CDR2 as FQNEAQ. The junction had 8 bases not matched to a gene; V was cut back by 7 bases and J by 6 bases. CDR3 length: 13 residues. Using immunoSEQ multiplex PCR, the repertoire was profiled, and TCRdb retains in-frame clones only, with some absent. Of about 270,000 clones in the sample, 75% to 95% are singletons; the top ten hold approximately 2.5%. Sequences were obtained from peripheral blood. The J gene is TRBJ2-7, the V gene TRBV7-8, with 8 bases that match TRBD1. The receptor comes from a person between 18 and 30 years old with COVID-19, enrolled during active disease. This chain's CDR3 is CASTWGTGTEQYF. DNA for the CDR3: TGTGCCAGCACTTGGGGGACAGGCACCGAGCAGTACTTC. Together with reference TRBV7-8 and TRBJ2-7, the CDR3 gives the full variable domain: GAGVSQSPRYKVAKRGQDVALRCDPISGHVSLFWYQQALGQGPEFLTYFQNEAQLDKSGLPSDRFFAERPEGSVSTLKIQRTQQEDSAVYLCASTWGTGTEQYFGPGTRLTVT.